This T cell receptor (beta chain) was observed in a study of T cell responses to AZD1222 COVID-19 vaccine listed by TCRdb under 2021. Regarding the study in general: A total of 233 trial participants underwent TCR sequencing, of whom under 220 had received two doses of AZD1222 and about 25 had received two doses of the MenACWY control vaccine. Trial participants were enrolled by age into subgroups of 18-55, 56-69 and 70-plus years, and around 150, 28 and 57 TCR-sequenced participants, respectively, were included in these subgroups. What the research found in general, with its limitations: Spike-specific TCR breadth and depth rose significantly after two AZD1222 doses compared with day 0 and with MenACWY recipients. Conclusions about previously exposed vaccinees are limited because only a handful of AZD1222 recipients were SARS-CoV-2 seropositive at baseline. Reportedly, almost half of the unique spike-specific TCRs recognized epitopes lying outside the regions that are mutated in the B.1.351 and B.1.1.7 variants. Because no day 14 peak-response samples were available, repertoires were characterized only after the peak T cell response. The whole spike protein was spanned by vaccine-associated CD4 TCRs, and dominant responses were seen in regions 160-218 and 743-854. Most participants were white British and females outnumbered males, and the authors suggested that clonal diversity may have been underestimated. In the small 56-69-year group, the increase in depth fell short of significance, most likely because of low power.

The time point label here, explained by the study, means: about 28 days (+/-7) after the second vaccine dose. AZD1222 recipients given second doses at about 4 weeks or at about 12 weeks were pooled, since spike-specific TCR depth and breadth were not found to differ between the two schedules. Samples from vaccinated people were obtained from the UK trials COV001 and COV002, which included a single-blind randomized controlled phase 2/3 trial of AZD1222 (ChAdOx1 nCoV-19) in healthy adults. Trial participant PBMC samples were collected at day 0 and day 28 after the second dose for TCRbeta chain sequencing. The CDR3 regions of human TCRbeta chains were analyzed by immunosequencing. As for the authors' bioinformatics: Repertoire TCRs were checked for matches against a reference library of SARS-CoV-2-specific TCRs that had been generated using the MIRA antigen-specificity platform. Breadth was defined as the fraction of unique TCRs that were SARS-CoV-2-associated, and depth was defined as the fraction of total T cells that were SARS-CoV-2-associated. Using the MIRA data, every spike-specific TCR was mapped to the spike region that the TCR reacted to and assigned to either a CD4 or a CD8 class. Log10-transformed breadth and depth values were compared by one-way ANOVA with Sidak's multiple comparisons tests. What TCRdb holds here is the immuneACCESS table cut down to in-frame rearrangements. Part of the clones is not present; checked against another copy, under half of the missing clones reflect an unresolved V gene, and the others are unexplained. That table supplies the V and J calls and clone size; D and trimming were determined from the DNA. The sample table records 95,000 to 100,000 clones; 70% to 90% of these occur just once. Of the sample, 9.5% to 13% is held by the ten largest clones.

CDR3 length: 16 amino acids, cysteine to phenylalanine. Kept here is only the CDR3 DNA, which spans 48 bases and is read in frame from base 1. The V end gives up 0 bases and the J end 2 bases, leaving 5 bases in the junction not matched to a gene. CDR1 and CDR2, looked up from the germline V gene (reference sequence), are MNHEY and SMNVEV. About this clone itself: What antigen it recognizes has not been identified. No base quality information exists; no much larger clone differs at one position.

The rearrangement combines TRBV27 with TRBJ2-7, and 9 bases in between align with TRBD2. This clonotype was sampled from an adult who received the AZD1222 COVID-19 vaccine. The material sequenced was peripheral blood, taken 28 days after the second AZD1222 dose. The CDR3 here reads CASSLSRAGGPYEQYF. The sequenced DNA is TGTGCCAGCAGTTTATCGCGAGCGGGGGGTCCCTACGAGCAGTACTTC.